These T cell receptor beta chains were read from a single sample in a study of cytomegalovirus exposure and HLA in healthy donors. Here immunoSEQ multiplex PCR was the method, and the copy in TCRdb shows in-frame clones only, minus some. The repertoire holds around 400,000 clones, with roughly 85% as singletons. Sequences were obtained from PBMCs. These TCRs come from a woman in her late teens or twenties in good health and CMV-seronegative. Both conserved end residues are part of each CDR3. Fields, in order: V gene, J gene, clone size, D gene, CDR3 DNA, CDR3 protein. D genes are given only for firm matches. Where a row states a size, it is once, few, many or the class of an expanded clone; other rows omit it.

>TRBV28|TRBJ1-1|.|.
TGTGCCAGCAAAGGAGGAGGGGCCTATGAAGCTTTCTTT
CASKGGGAYEAFF
>TRBV7-8|TRBJ2-3|.|TRBD2
TGTGCCAGCAGCTTGGGTTCTGCGGGACTAGCGGGAGGGACAGATACGCAGTATTTT
CASSLGSAGLAGGTDTQYF
>TRBV19|TRBJ1-3|once|.
TGTGCCAGTGATTTCGGCTCTGGAAACACCATATATTTT
CASDFGSGNTIYF
>TRBV28|TRBJ1-1|.|TRBD1
TGTGCCAGCAGTTTAACAGGGGAGTTCTACACTGAAGCTTTCTTT
CASSLTGEFYTEAFF
>TRBV15|TRBJ2-2|.|TRBD1
TGTGCCACCAGCAGAGAGAGAGGACAGGGGGGGACCGGGGAGCTGTTTTTT
CATSRERGQGGTGELFF
>TRBV12-2|TRBJ2-5|.|.
TGTGCAAGTCGCCCGGGACAGGGGATAGAAGAGACCCAGTACTTC
CASRPGQGIEETQYF
>TRBV4-1|TRBJ2-7|.|.
TGCGCCAGCAGCTTACTCCTCGGGGTTGCCTACGAGCAGTACTTC
CASSLLLGVAYEQYF
>TRBV9|TRBJ2-6|.|TRBD1
TGTGCCAGCAGTCGAACACCCACAGGGGATGCTGGGGCCAACGTCCTGACTTTC
CASSRTPTGDAGANVLTF
>TRBV5-1|TRBJ1-4|.|.
TGCGCCAGCAGCTGGGTTAGCGGGACAACTAATGAAAAACTGTTTTTT
CASSWVSGTTNEKLFF
>TRBV28|TRBJ2-3|.|.
TGTGCCAGCAGTTTCGGGGGGCTGTGGACAGATACGCAGTATTTT
CASSFGGLWTDTQYF
>TRBV9|TRBJ2-1|few|TRBD1
TGTGCCAGCAGCGTAGGACAGGGAATCGGGAATGAGCAGTTCTTC
CASSVGQGIGNEQFF
>TRBV29-1|TRBJ1-1|.|.
TGCAGCGTTGGAGGACACCTACCCACTGAAGCTTTCTTT
CSVGGHLPTEAFF
>TRBV5-1|TRBJ1-1|.|TRBD1
TGCGCCAGCAGCGTCGGGACAGGGGGACCGGGTGAAGCTTTCTTT
CASSVGTGGPGEAFF
>TRBV27|TRBJ1-5|.|.
TGTGCCAGCAGTTTAGGGGGCAGATGGCAGAATCAGCCCCAGCATTTT
CASSLGGRWQNQPQHF